The rows below give T cell receptor beta chains drawn from one sample of a study of neurological immune-mediated disorders. A single record per CDR3 protein comes from TCRdb applying MiXCR to the 5' RACE reads. Among about 71,000 distinct CDR3 sequences listed, around 13% were seen once. The sequencing input was PBMCs. These receptor sequences come from a female donor with HTLV-1-associated myelopathy (HAM/TSP). CDR3s include the opening cysteine and the closing phenylalanine or tryptophan. The order of the fields is J gene, D gene, V gene, clone size, CDR3 protein, CDR3 DNA. The D gene is left open where the match is weak. Some rows mark clone size as missing; the rest say once, few, many or name a class of expanded clone.

j_call: TRBJ2-5; d_call: -; v_call: TRBV5-6; clone_size: many; cdr3_aa: CASSLYRVGTQYF; cdr3_nt: TGTGCCAGCAGCTTGTATAGGGTGGGGACCCAGTACTTC
j_call: TRBJ1-6; d_call: TRBD1; v_call: TRBV5-1; clone_size: many; cdr3_aa: CASSPGQGVSYNSPLHF; cdr3_nt: TGCGCCAGCAGCCCGGGACAGGGGGTCTCCTATAATTCACCCCTCCACTTT
j_call: TRBJ2-7; d_call: -; v_call: TRBV20-1; clone_size: many; cdr3_aa: CSATYVSGSYEQYF; cdr3_nt: TGCAGTGCAACATACGTTAGCGGCTCCTACGAGCAGTACTTC
j_call: TRBJ2-7; d_call: -; v_call: TRBV18; clone_size: -; cdr3_aa: CASSPGASGYEQYF; cdr3_nt: TGTGCCAGCTCACCAGGGGCGTCAGGGTACGAGCAGTACTTC
j_call: TRBJ1-5; d_call: -; v_call: TRBV18; clone_size: many; cdr3_aa: CASSPTTGNQPQHF; cdr3_nt: TGTGCCAGCTCACCTACGACAGGCAATCAGCCCCAGCATTTT
j_call: TRBJ1-4; d_call: -; v_call: TRBV14; clone_size: many; cdr3_aa: CASSLGTGIFYEKLFF; cdr3_nt: TGTGCCAGCAGCCTCGGGACCGGGATCTTCTATGAAAAACTGTTTTTT
j_call: TRBJ1-1; d_call: -; v_call: TRBV6-6; clone_size: -; cdr3_aa: CASSYSKNLWEAFF; cdr3_nt: TGTGCCAGCAGCTACTCTAAAAACCTTTGGGAAGCTTTCTTT
j_call: TRBJ2-7; d_call: -; v_call: TRBV20-1; clone_size: many; cdr3_aa: CSPRPALFYEQYF; cdr3_nt: TGCAGTCCTCGACCCGCTCTTTTCTACGAGCAGTACTTC
j_call: TRBJ2-7; d_call: TRBD1; v_call: TRBV20-1; clone_size: many; cdr3_aa: CSAITGGARGQYF; cdr3_nt: TGCAGTGCCATAACAGGGGGCGCGCGGGGGCAGTACTTC
j_call: TRBJ2-7; d_call: -; v_call: TRBV28; clone_size: many; cdr3_aa: CASSSPDGRLYEQYF; cdr3_nt: TGTGCCAGCAGTTCCCCCGACGGAAGGCTCTACGAGCAGTACTTC
j_call: TRBJ2-5; d_call: -; v_call: TRBV7-2; clone_size: few; cdr3_aa: CASSLQLGQETQYF; cdr3_nt: TGTGCCAGCAGCTTACAACTAGGCCAAGAGACCCAGTACTTC
j_call: TRBJ2-4; d_call: -; v_call: TRBV12-3/TRBV12-4; clone_size: -; cdr3_aa: CASSSARRQSWGKNIQYF; cdr3_nt: TGTGCCAGCAGCTCCGCCCGGCGGCAGTCTTGGGGCAAAAACATTCAGTACTTC
j_call: TRBJ2-1; d_call: -; v_call: TRBV6-2/TRBV6-3; clone_size: many; cdr3_aa: CASSYIIGGAGNEQFF; cdr3_nt: TGTGCCAGCAGTTATATAATCGGGGGCGCGGGGAATGAGCAGTTCTTC
j_call: TRBJ2-5; d_call: -; v_call: TRBV9; clone_size: -; cdr3_aa: CASSPNGDPGETQYF; cdr3_nt: TGTGCCAGCAGTCCAAATGGGGACCCGGGAGAGACCCAGTACTTC
j_call: TRBJ2-5; d_call: TRBD2; v_call: TRBV4-1; clone_size: many; cdr3_aa: CASSQDLAGGQETQYF; cdr3_nt: TGCGCCAGCAGCCAAGACCTAGCGGGGGGGCAAGAGACCCAGTACTTC
j_call: TRBJ2-7; d_call: -; v_call: TRBV6-1; clone_size: many; cdr3_aa: CASSEATYEQYF; cdr3_nt: TGTGCCAGCAGTGAAGCGACCTACGAGCAGTACTTC
j_call: TRBJ2-7; d_call: -; v_call: TRBV2; clone_size: many; cdr3_aa: CASSEFSSLGTLYEQYF; cdr3_nt: TGTGCCAGCAGTGAATTCTCTTCCTTGGGGACCCTCTACGAGCAGTACTTC
j_call: TRBJ2-1; d_call: -; v_call: TRBV14; clone_size: many; cdr3_aa: CASSLLWAEQFF; cdr3_nt: TGTGCCAGCAGCCTCCTATGGGCAGAGCAGTTCTTC
j_call: TRBJ2-3; d_call: -; v_call: TRBV24-1; clone_size: many; cdr3_aa: CATSDGGTARGTQYF; cdr3_nt: TGTGCCACCAGTGACGGTGGGACTGCTCGGGGTACGCAGTATTTT
j_call: TRBJ1-4; d_call: TRBD1; v_call: TRBV14; clone_size: many; cdr3_aa: CASSQGQINEKLFF; cdr3_nt: TGTGCCAGCAGCCAGGGACAGATTAATGAAAAACTGTTTTTT
j_call: TRBJ2-7; d_call: TRBD2; v_call: TRBV24-1; clone_size: -; cdr3_aa: CATSDAGGSYEQYF; cdr3_nt: TGTGCCACCAGTGATGCGGGGGGATCCTACGAGCAGTACTTC
j_call: TRBJ1-6; d_call: -; v_call: TRBV14; clone_size: -; cdr3_aa: CASSPGGWWNSPLHF; cdr3_nt: TGTGCCAGCAGCCCGGGGGGGTGGTGGAATTCACCCCTCCACTTT
j_call: TRBJ2-1; d_call: -; v_call: TRBV5-1; clone_size: many; cdr3_aa: CASISYRNEQFF; cdr3_nt: TGCGCCAGCATTTCTTACAGGAATGAGCAGTTCTTC
j_call: TRBJ1-2; d_call: TRBD1; v_call: TRBV29-1; clone_size: many; cdr3_aa: CSTGTGSKGGYTF; cdr3_nt: TGCAGCACCGGGACAGGTTCAAAAGGGGGCTACACCTTC
j_call: TRBJ2-7; d_call: TRBD2; v_call: TRBV6-6; clone_size: many; cdr3_aa: CASSYTSGFYEQYF; cdr3_nt: TGTGCCAGCAGTTACACTAGCGGATTCTACGAGCAGTACTTC
j_call: TRBJ2-1; d_call: -; v_call: TRBV7-9; clone_size: -; cdr3_aa: CASSFFPSPSGEQFF; cdr3_nt: TGTGCCAGCAGCTTTTTCCCGTCTCCCAGCGGTGAGCAGTTCTTC
j_call: TRBJ2-7; d_call: -; v_call: TRBV7-2; clone_size: many; cdr3_aa: CASSFHRGNYEQYF; cdr3_nt: TGTGCCAGCAGCTTCCACCGCGGCAACTACGAGCAGTACTTC
j_call: TRBJ2-1; d_call: TRBD1; v_call: TRBV6-1; clone_size: few; cdr3_aa: CASSDLETGGRNEQFF; cdr3_nt: TGTGCCAGCAGTGACTTGGAGACAGGGGGTCGAAATGAGCAGTTCTTC
j_call: TRBJ2-1; d_call: -; v_call: TRBV10-3; clone_size: many; cdr3_aa: CAIGQGGNWNEQFF; cdr3_nt: TGTGCCATTGGACAGGGAGGGAACTGGAATGAGCAGTTCTTC
j_call: TRBJ2-5; d_call: -; v_call: TRBV5-1; clone_size: many; cdr3_aa: CASKQSFVETQYF; cdr3_nt: TGCGCCAGCAAACAGAGCTTTGTGGAGACCCAGTACTTC
j_call: TRBJ2-3; d_call: -; v_call: TRBV10-1; clone_size: -; cdr3_aa: CASSESGTTSSTDTQYF; cdr3_nt: TGCGCCAGCAGTGAGTCCGGGACAACGTCTAGCACAGATACGCAGTATTTT
j_call: TRBJ2-2; d_call: -; v_call: TRBV12-3/TRBV12-4; clone_size: many; cdr3_aa: CASSKTRGELFF; cdr3_nt: TGTGCCAGTAGCAAGACAAGGGGGGAGCTGTTTTTT
j_call: TRBJ2-6; d_call: -; v_call: TRBV10-3; clone_size: many; cdr3_aa: CAITDRSSSGANVLTF; cdr3_nt: TGTGCCATCACCGACAGGAGCAGCTCTGGGGCCAACGTCCTGACTTTC
j_call: TRBJ2-7; d_call: TRBD2; v_call: TRBV7-9; clone_size: many; cdr3_aa: CASSFGTSGGPPYEQYF; cdr3_nt: TGTGCCAGCAGCTTCGGGACTAGCGGGGGGCCGCCCTACGAGCAGTACTTC
j_call: TRBJ2-3; d_call: TRBD1; v_call: TRBV5-5; clone_size: -; cdr3_aa: CASSLGQGVGDTQYF; cdr3_nt: TGTGCCAGCAGCTTGGGACAGGGAGTAGGAGATACGCAGTATTTT
j_call: TRBJ2-7; d_call: -; v_call: TRBV6-6; clone_size: many; cdr3_aa: CASSYGDETYEQYF; cdr3_nt: TGTGCCAGCAGTTACGGTGACGAAACCTACGAGCAGTACTTC
j_call: TRBJ2-1; d_call: -; v_call: TRBV29-1; clone_size: many; cdr3_aa: CSAAPSSYNEQFF; cdr3_nt: TGCAGCGCTGCCCCAAGCTCCTACAATGAGCAGTTCTTC
j_call: TRBJ2-4; d_call: -; v_call: TRBV5-1; clone_size: many; cdr3_aa: CASSPYRDTNIQYF; cdr3_nt: TGCGCCAGCAGCCCGTATCGGGACACAAACATTCAGTACTTC
j_call: TRBJ2-5; d_call: TRBD2; v_call: TRBV20-1; clone_size: many; cdr3_aa: CSARDGLAGGRQETQYF; cdr3_nt: TGCAGTGCTAGAGATGGGCTAGCGGGGGGGAGGCAAGAGACCCAGTACTTC
j_call: TRBJ2-7; d_call: TRBD1; v_call: TRBV11-2; clone_size: many; cdr3_aa: CASSLGPRGSDEQYF; cdr3_nt: TGTGCCAGCAGCTTAGGTCCCAGGGGGTCGGACGAGCAGTACTTC
j_call: TRBJ1-2; d_call: TRBD1; v_call: TRBV6-6; clone_size: many; cdr3_aa: CASQMGQGADGYTF; cdr3_nt: TGTGCCAGCCAAATGGGACAGGGGGCGGATGGCTACACCTTC
j_call: TRBJ1-6; d_call: -; v_call: TRBV21-1; clone_size: many; cdr3_aa: CASKQYYPQGLNSPLHF; cdr3_nt: TGTGCCAGCAAACAATACTACCCACAGGGACTTAATTCACCCCTCCACTTT
j_call: TRBJ1-1; d_call: -; v_call: TRBV25-1; clone_size: many; cdr3_aa: CASSDRLSGTEAFF; cdr3_nt: TGTGCCAGCAGTGACCGATTGTCCGGGACAGAAGCTTTCTTT
j_call: TRBJ2-5; d_call: -; v_call: TRBV5-1; clone_size: -; cdr3_aa: CASSGTGVETQYF; cdr3_nt: TGCGCCAGCAGCGGGACCGGGGTTGAGACCCAGTACTTC
j_call: TRBJ2-7; d_call: TRBD1; v_call: TRBV5-1; clone_size: many; cdr3_aa: CASSLVGTGAYEQYF; cdr3_nt: TGCGCCAGCAGCTTAGTAGGGACAGGGGCCTACGAGCAGTACTTC
j_call: TRBJ2-2; d_call: -; v_call: TRBV5-1; clone_size: -; cdr3_aa: CASSLGGTNTGELFF; cdr3_nt: TGCGCCAGCAGCTTGGGAGGAACGAACACCGGGGAGCTGTTTTTT
j_call: TRBJ2-7; d_call: -; v_call: TRBV21-1; clone_size: many; cdr3_aa: CASSNTPSAGGLCEQYF; cdr3_nt: TGTGCCAGCAGCAACACCCCCAGCGCGGGGGGGCTCTGCGAGCAGTACTTC
j_call: TRBJ2-1; d_call: -; v_call: TRBV5-1; clone_size: many; cdr3_aa: CASSLRLGEQFF; cdr3_nt: TGCGCCAGCAGCTTGCGCTTGGGGGAGCAGTTCTTC
j_call: TRBJ1-1; d_call: TRBD1; v_call: TRBV6-6; clone_size: -; cdr3_aa: CASRLQGGNTEAFF; cdr3_nt: TGTGCCAGCAGACTCCAGGGGGGGAACACTGAAGCTTTCTTT
j_call: TRBJ2-3; d_call: -; v_call: TRBV7-9; clone_size: many; cdr3_aa: CASSPTSATDTQYF; cdr3_nt: TGTGCCAGCAGCCCCACGTCGGCGACAGATACGCAGTATTTT
j_call: TRBJ2-7; d_call: TRBD1; v_call: TRBV10-3; clone_size: few; cdr3_aa: CAISESGTGESEQYF; cdr3_nt: TGTGCCATCAGTGAGTCGGGGACAGGGGAGAGTGAGCAGTACTTC
j_call: TRBJ1-1; d_call: -; v_call: TRBV7-9; clone_size: once; cdr3_aa: CASSLQGLNAEAFF; cdr3_nt: TGTGCCAGCAGCCTACAGGGCTTGAACGCTGAAGCTTTCTTT
j_call: TRBJ2-5; d_call: TRBD1; v_call: TRBV6-6; clone_size: few; cdr3_aa: CASSMTGIQETQYF; cdr3_nt: TGTGCCAGCAGCATGACAGGGATCCAAGAGACCCAGTACTTC
j_call: TRBJ2-1; d_call: TRBD1; v_call: TRBV20-1; clone_size: many; cdr3_aa: CSAKSSGQHYNEQFF; cdr3_nt: TGCAGTGCTAAATCTTCGGGACAGCATTACAATGAGCAGTTCTTC
j_call: TRBJ2-3; d_call: -; v_call: TRBV7-2; clone_size: many; cdr3_aa: CASSLASGDTQYF; cdr3_nt: TGTGCCAGCAGCTTAGCGAGCGGCGATACGCAGTATTTT
j_call: TRBJ2-5; d_call: -; v_call: TRBV20-1; clone_size: many; cdr3_aa: CSARLGQLQETQYF; cdr3_nt: TGCAGTGCTAGATTGGGACAATTACAAGAGACCCAGTACTTC
j_call: TRBJ2-3; d_call: TRBD2; v_call: TRBV7-9; clone_size: many; cdr3_aa: CASSARLAGLSTDTQYF; cdr3_nt: TGTGCCAGCAGCGCTCGACTAGCGGGGCTAAGCACAGATACGCAGTATTTT